This T cell receptor beta chain was captured by sequencing in a study of T cells in localized non-small cell lung cancer. Study-level findings and limits: Because sequencing included only one region (of the tumor), heterogeneity remains possible. A higher density of T cells in blood coincided with extended overall survival. Maximal T cell clonality occurred in uninvolved adjacent lung, with tumor ranking below it.

With 6 bases clipped from V and 5 bases from J, the junction kept 3 bases outside the gene matches. The CDR3 runs to 13 residues. Per germline, CDR1 MNHGY and CDR2 SAAAGT. Comment on this clone: As yet, its antigen is unknown.

TCRdb keeps only in-frame clones here, not all; method: immunoSEQ multiplex PCR. The data contain about 4,800 clones, 25% to 40% of them singletons. Sequenced material: lung tumor tissue, taken before any cancer treatment. The sequence derives from a male donor older than 55 with stage III lung adenocarcinoma. This chain joins TRBV6-8 and TRBJ1-2; TRBD1 aligns across 10 bases. In DNA form, the CDR3 reads TGTGCCAGCAGCGAGGACAGGGGGTATGGCTACACCTTC. Its protein is CASSEDRGYGYTF.